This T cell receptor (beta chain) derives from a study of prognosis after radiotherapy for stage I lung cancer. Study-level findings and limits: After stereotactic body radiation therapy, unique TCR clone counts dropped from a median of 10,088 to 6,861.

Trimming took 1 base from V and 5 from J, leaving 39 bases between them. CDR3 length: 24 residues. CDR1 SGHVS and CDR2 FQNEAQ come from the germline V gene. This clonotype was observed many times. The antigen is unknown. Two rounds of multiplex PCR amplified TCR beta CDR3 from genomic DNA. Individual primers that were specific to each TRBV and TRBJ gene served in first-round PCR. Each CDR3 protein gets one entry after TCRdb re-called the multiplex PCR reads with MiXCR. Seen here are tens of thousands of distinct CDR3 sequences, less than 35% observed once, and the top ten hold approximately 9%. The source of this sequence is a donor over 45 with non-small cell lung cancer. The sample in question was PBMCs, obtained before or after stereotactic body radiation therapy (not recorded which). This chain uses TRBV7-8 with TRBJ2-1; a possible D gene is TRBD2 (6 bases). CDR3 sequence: CASSLDVSVSGLIARRDEDNEQFF. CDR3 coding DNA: TGTGCCAGCAGCTTAGATGTGAGTGTCAGCGGACTGATTGCTCGGAGGGATGAGGACAATGAGCAGTTCTTC.